The clone carrying this T cell receptor (beta chain) was recorded once. Its antigen is as yet unknown. These data come from a study of cytomegalovirus exposure and HLA in healthy donors. The study's findings and limits: Another analysis was done later, and it associated around 15,000 TCR beta sequences with HLA alleles at 0.05 false discovery rate.

The CDR3 length is 16 residues. Trimming removed 4 bases from V and 9 bases from J; junction bases left unmatched: 10. The germline V gene has CDR1 SEHNR and CDR2 FQNEAQ (reference sequence). Researchers ran the PCR with 60 Vbeta and 13 Jbeta primers. Clones were sequenced by immunoSEQ multiplex PCR, and TCRdb holds only the in-frame ones, with some missing. The sample records about 130,000 clones, over 60% being singletons. The source material was PBMCs. The sequence came from a woman in her sixties or seventies in good health and CMV-seropositive. The rearrangement links TRBV7-9 to TRBJ1-6, with 9 bases matching TRBD1. The CDR3 sequence: CASSSDAQGAGSPLHF. The CDR3 DNA sequence: TGTGCCAGCAGCTCCGATGCACAGGGGGCTGGTTCACCCCTCCACTTT.